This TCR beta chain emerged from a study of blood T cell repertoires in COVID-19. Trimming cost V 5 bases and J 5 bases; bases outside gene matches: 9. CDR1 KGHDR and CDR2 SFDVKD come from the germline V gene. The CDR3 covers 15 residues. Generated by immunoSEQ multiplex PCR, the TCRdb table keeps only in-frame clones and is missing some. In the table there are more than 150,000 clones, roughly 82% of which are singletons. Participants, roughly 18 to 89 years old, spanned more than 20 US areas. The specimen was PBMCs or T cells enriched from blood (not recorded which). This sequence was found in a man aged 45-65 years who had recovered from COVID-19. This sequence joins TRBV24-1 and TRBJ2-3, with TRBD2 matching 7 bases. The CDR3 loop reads CATSGHGRREDTQYF. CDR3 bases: TGTGCCACCAGTGGCCACGGGAGGCGTGAAGATACGCAGTATTTT.